This TCR beta chain appears in the sequencing data of a study of OX40 agonist ivuxolimab in advanced cancers. About the investigation overall: The costimulatory receptor OX40 (CD134) was targeted by ivuxolimab, a fully human IgG2 agonistic monoclonal antibody. Of the approximately 54 patients in dose escalation, 19 had hepatocellular carcinoma, some 15 had melanoma, 9 had renal cell carcinoma and 9 had head and neck cancer. Prior anti-PD-1, anti-PD-L1 or anti-CTLA-4 therapy was permitted, and checkpoint inhibitors had been received by less than 45% of dose-escalation patients. In the dose-escalation cohort, around 80% of patients were male, and the mean age was roughly 56 years with a range of roughly 23 to 79. The paper reports the monotherapy dose-escalation portion (N = 52 patients) of the phase I ivuxolimab trial. Peripheral TCRbeta sequencing was intended to test whether TCR sequence diversity was altered and clonal T-cell expansion was caused by ivuxolimab. Intravenous ivuxolimab was administered to patients every 2 weeks at six dose levels: 0.01, 0.1, 0.3, 1.5, 3 and 10 mg/kg. Partial responses were achieved by three dose-escalation patients, of whom one had hepatocellular carcinoma and two had cutaneous melanoma. What the research found in general, with its limitations: In the 0.1-3.0 mg/kg groups, partial responders were among the patients with the lowest normalized peripheral clonal expansion, particularly in CD8+ T cells. After ivuxolimab, CD8+ T cells had more expanded clones than CD4+ T cells on average. Which antigens the clonally expanded peripheral T cells were specific for was not determined. At doses of 0.1 to 3.0 mg/kg, clonal expansion of both CD4+ and CD8+ T cells in blood was seen between baseline and week 6. Low levels of normalized T-cell clonal expansion were also seen in some patients who did not respond.

With regard to this clone: The antigen this receptor binds is unknown. Base qualities are not provided; no much larger clone lies one nucleotide away.

V is trimmed back by 4 bases and J by 5 bases, and the junction contains 8 bases that no gene match accounts for. Sequences MGHRA (CDR1) and YSYEKL (CDR2) are obtained from the germline V gene. The CDR3 goes from the cysteine to the phenylalanine over 16 residues. Solely the CDR3 DNA is kept, with 48 bases framed from the first base. The trial excluded patients who had a history of autoimmune disease or were on systemic immunosuppression. Peripheral blood for TCR sequencing was collected from all dose cohorts at baseline, on cycle 4 day 1, and on cycle 7 day 1. Samples were obtained from an open-label, multicenter, first-in-human phase I dose-escalation trial of ivuxolimab. The trial enrolled adults with locally advanced or metastatic head and neck squamous cell, hepatocellular, melanoma or renal cell carcinoma. Before TCR sequencing, CD4+ T cells and CD8+ T cells were sorted from peripheral blood as separate populations.

To sequence the TCRbeta CDR3 region, genomic DNA was isolated from the sorted cells. The immunoSEQ Assay was used to sequence the TCRbeta CDR3 regions. TCRdb limited this immuneACCESS table to in-frame rearrangements with V and J called. A share of clones is missing; checked studies link under half to unresolved V genes, and the rest is unexplained. Within this sample are 44,000 or so clones, with 65% to 85% of them counted one time only. The ten largest account for 6% to 7% of the sample. This clonotype was sampled from an adult with an advanced solid tumor such as melanoma, head and neck, liver or kidney cancer. The rearrangement joined TRBV4-1 to TRBJ2-1, with TRBD2 identical over 10 junction bases. The specimen comprised CD4+ or CD8+ T cells sorted from blood, sampled in a trial of the OX40 agonist ivuxolimab. The CDR3 protein sequence reads: CASSPRELAGNNEQFF. The sequenced DNA is TGCGCCAGCAGCCCAAGGGAACTAGCGGGAAACAATGAGCAGTTCTTC.